The clone carrying this TCR beta chain was detected a few times. Its antigen is undetermined. The sample comes from a study of regulatory T cells in long-lasting Graves disease. Study-wide results and caveats: Newly diagnosed patients had higher TCR diversity than persistent Graves' patients did. Accuracy may have been reduced by the small sample size. Sampling was limited to peripheral blood rather than thyroid tissue. With persistent disease, TRBV28, TRBJ1-2 and TRBJ2-5 were the favored segments.

Sample time point: persistent/refractory GD, antithyroid drugs over 5 years with positive TRAb. Generation of the TCR library employed RNA extracted from PBMCs. CDR1 SEHNR and CDR2 FQNEAQ come from the germline V gene (reference sequence). V was pared by 2 bases and J by 1 base, with 21 bases of the junction left unmatched. This CDR3 comprises 21 residues. According to the study, TCR beta libraries were built with iRepertoire HTBI primers and CDR3-region Arm-PCR. TCRdb reprocessed the multiplex PCR reads with MiXCR, giving one entry per CDR3 protein. The table lists 400,000 to 600,000 distinct CDR3 sequences, 20% to 25% of them singletons.

This material consisted of peripheral blood mononuclear cells (PBMCs), taken when the disease was refractory, from a patient treated with antithyroid drugs. V gene TRBV7-9 combines with J gene TRBJ2-5; TRBD2 agrees at 8 bases. This receptor was taken from a female donor with Graves disease. DNA for the CDR3: TGTGCCAGCAGCTTAATCTGGAGTAGCGGGGTTCTTCCTTACTCCCAAGAGACCCAGTACTTC. It is translated as CASSLIWSSGVLPYSQETQYF.